The source of this TCR beta chain is a study of blood T cell repertoires in COVID-19. The wider study: Sites in the United States, Italy and Spain provided acute and convalescent COVID-19 samples. PBMCs, B-cell-depleted T cells, or T cells were the source of the cDNA or gDNA that made up the material.

The Seattle patients joined while their infection was active and were tracked longitudinally afterward. Germline V gene lookup returns CDR1 SGHAT and CDR2 FQDESV (reference sequence). CDR3 length: 13 amino acids. Trimming shortened V by 8 bases and J by 13 bases, and 18 bases separated the two germline ends. Per the original data handling: By means of reference gene primer amplification, nucleated cell counts were estimated. Only in-frame clones appear in the TCRdb table, and some are missing; sequencing was by immunoSEQ multiplex PCR. Clonal size and the V and J genes are those of that table, whereas D and trimming came from the DNA. The profile shows a few hundred thousand clones, around 87% of them singletons.

The sequencing input was peripheral blood. This sequence joins TRBV11-1 and TRBJ1-6; D is ambiguous. This TCR was sampled from a woman aged 30 to 39 with COVID-19, enrolled during active disease. The CDR3 sequence is CASARTRDRPLHF. For the CDR3, the DNA is TGTGCCAGCGCCAGAACCCGGGATAGGCCCCTCCACTTT.